This is a list of T cell receptor beta chains from one sample in a study of sequential checkpoint blockade in melanoma. Sequencing was performed with immunoSEQ multiplex PCR; in TCRdb, only in-frame clones are kept and a portion is missing. The data contain under 40,000 clones, about 88% of them singletons. This specimen was CD8+ T cells sorted from blood (inferred from file names), taken from a patient given nivolumab and ipilimumab in sequence. Source of these receptors: a human donor with melanoma. Both conserved end residues are part of each CDR3. D genes are given only for firm matches. A row's size may be missing; if present it is once, few, many or a size class.

J gene | V gene | clone size | D gene | CDR3 DNA | CDR3 protein
TRBJ2-2 | TRBV18 | NA | NA | TGTGCCAGCTCACCGTCGGGTGGGACCGGGGAGCTGTTTTTT | CASSPSGGTGELFF
TRBJ2-2 | TRBV7-9 | NA | TRBD2 | TGTGCCAGCAGCGGACGGACTAGCGGGATCACCGGGGAGCTGTTTTTT | CASSGRTSGITGELFF
TRBJ2-1 | TRBV5-1 | NA | TRBD2 | TGCGCCAGCAGCTTCGGGCGGGGGAACTACAATGAGCAGTTCTTC | CASSFGRGNYNEQFF
TRBJ1-1 | TRBV7-9 | NA | NA | TGTGCCAGCAGCTTAACAATCGCGAACACTGAAGCTTTCTTT | CASSLTIANTEAFF
TRBJ2-3 | TRBV2 | NA | TRBD1 | TGTGCCAGCAGTGAATGGGGACAGGCCACAGATACGCAGTATTTT | CASSEWGQATDTQYF
TRBJ2-2 | TRBV7-6 | NA | TRBD1 | TGTGCCAGCAGCTTAGAGGGGACAGGGGCGAACACCGGGGAGCTGTTTTTT | CASSLEGTGANTGELFF
TRBJ2-7 | TRBV5-5 | NA | NA | TGTGCCAGCAGCGGGGGCCTCTTCGGCGGTACGGAGCAGTACTTC | CASSGGLFGGTEQYF
TRBJ2-1 | TRBV27 | NA | TRBD2 | TGTGCCAGCAGTTCCCCGCACCCAGCGGGAGGTTACAATGAGCAGTTCTTC | CASSSPHPAGGYNEQFF
TRBJ2-1 | TRBV4-1 | NA | TRBD1 | TGCGCCAGCAGCTCAGGGGGTATGTGGGAGCAGTTCTTC | CASSSGGMWEQFF
TRBJ2-1 | TRBV9 | NA | TRBD2 | TGTGCCAGCAGCGTTGGAGCGGGGCCCTCCCTGGATGAGCAGTTCTTC | CASSVGAGPSLDEQFF
TRBJ2-7 | TRBV5-4 | NA | TRBD2 | TGTGCCAGCAGCTTGACTAGCGGATCCTACGAGCAGTACTTC | CASSLTSGSYEQYF
TRBJ1-1 | TRBV28 | NA | NA | TGTGCCAGCAGTTTGACAGTCCGTCTGAACACTGAAGCTTTCTTT | CASSLTVRLNTEAFF
TRBJ2-7 | TRBV7-8 | NA | TRBD1 | TGTGCCAGCAGCCACCTTACAGGGGGCGCGGACGAGCAGTACTTC | CASSHLTGGADEQYF
TRBJ2-3 | TRBV27 | once | NA | TGTGCCAGCAGTCACACAGATACGCAGTATTTT | CASSHTDTQYF
TRBJ2-1 | TRBV7-9 | NA | TRBD2 | TGTGCCAGCAGCAACCCCGTAGCGGGATCCCCCTACAATGAGCAGTTCTTC | CASSNPVAGSPYNEQFF
TRBJ1-4 | TRBV9 | NA | NA | TGTGCCAGCAGCGGCGGGGCTGGTGGGGCAACTAATGAAAAACTGTTTTTT | CASSGGAGGATNEKLFF
TRBJ2-3 | TRBV30 | NA | NA | TGTGCCTGGAGCGAGGGCACAGATACGCAGTATTTT | CAWSEGTDTQYF
TRBJ2-3 | TRBV12-5 | NA | TRBD2 | TGTGCTAGTGGTTCCACCTCCTCGGGGACTAGTCGGGCGTATGTGCAGTATTTT | CASGSTSSGTSRAYVQYF
TRBJ1-2 | TRBV30 | NA | NA | TGTGCCTGGAGTTCGGCAGGCCTCTATGGCTACACCTTC | CAWSSAGLYGYTF
TRBJ1-4 | TRBV14 | NA | TRBD1 | TGTGCCAGCAGCCTTGGGACAGGGATTTTTGAAAAACTGTTTTTT | CASSLGTGIFEKLFF
TRBJ2-7 | TRBV13 | NA | NA | TGTGCCAGCAGCACGGACGGACACTACGAGCAGTACTTC | CASSTDGHYEQYF
TRBJ1-1 | TRBV6-1 | NA | NA | TGTGCCAGCAGTGATTGGGAGGGGGCTGAAGCTTTCTTT | CASSDWEGAEAFF
TRBJ2-3 | TRBV11-2 | NA | NA | TGTGCCAGCAGCCCCTGGGGAGAGTACACAGATACGCAGTATTTT | CASSPWGEYTDTQYF
TRBJ2-4 | TRBV27 | NA | TRBD1 | TGTGCCAGCAGTCCGCAGACGGACAGGCGACTAGCCAAAAACATTCAGTACTTC | CASSPQTDRRLAKNIQYF
TRBJ2-3 | TRBV7-3 | NA | TRBD1 | TGTGCCAGCAGCCCCTGGGGGCAGGGGGCGGCAGATACGCAGTATTTT | CASSPWGQGAADTQYF
TRBJ2-2 | TRBV11-1 | NA | NA | TGTGCCAGCAGCACCGAGACAGGACAGAACACCGGGGAGCTGTTTTTT | CASSTETGQNTGELFF
TRBJ2-7 | TRBV7-3 | NA | TRBD1 | TGTGCCAGCAGCCCTCGACCGGGACAGGGCTACGAGCAGTACTTC | CASSPRPGQGYEQYF
TRBJ2-3 | TRBV9 | few | TRBD2 | TGTGCCAGCAGCGTATTGGCGGGAGCCACAGATACGCAGTATTTT | CASSVLAGATDTQYF
TRBJ1-1 | TRBV5-1 | few | TRBD1 | TGCGCCAGCAGCTTGCGCAGGGGGCAAGTGTACGACACTGAAGCTTTCTTT | CASSLRRGQVYDTEAFF
TRBJ2-7 | TRBV9 | NA | NA | TGTGCCAGCAGCGTAGGGGGAGCGATCGACTACGAGCAGTACTTC | CASSVGGAIDYEQYF
TRBJ2-1 | TRBV6-1 | NA | TRBD2 | TGTGCCAGCAGTGAAGAAGAACTAGCGGGGAATGAGCAGTTCTTC | CASSEEELAGNEQFF
TRBJ1-1 | TRBV4-1 | NA | TRBD1 | TGCGCCAGCAGGCGTAGCGGGACAGCGAACACTGAAGCTTTCTTT | CASRRSGTANTEAFF
TRBJ2-7 | TRBV6-1 | NA | TRBD2 | TGTGCCAGCAGTGACCCAGGACTAGCGGGACAGCCCTACGAGCAGTACTTC | CASSDPGLAGQPYEQYF
TRBJ1-1 | TRBV6-1 | NA | TRBD1 | TGTGCCAGCAGTGAAGATATAGGGGGCGCGGAAGCTTTCTTT | CASSEDIGGAEAFF
TRBJ2-1 | TRBV4-1 | NA | TRBD2 | TGCGCCAGCAGCCTCAATAGCGGGACGAGCTCCTACAATGAGCAGTTCTTC | CASSLNSGTSSYNEQFF
TRBJ2-7 | TRBV10-2 | NA | NA | TGCGCCAGCAGGGGGCAGGGGAAATTCTACGAGCAGTACTTC | CASRGQGKFYEQYF
TRBJ2-5 | TRBV7-2 | NA | NA | TGTGCCAGCAGCTTTAGCCCCCAAGAGACCCAGTACTTC | CASSFSPQETQYF
TRBJ2-7 | TRBV27 | NA | TRBD2 | TGTGCCAGCAGTTTCGATAGCGGGAGGTTCTACGAGCAGTACTTC | CASSFDSGRFYEQYF
TRBJ1-2 | TRBV19 | few | NA | TGTGCCAGTAGTCCACAGACAGCAACCCTCTATGGCTACACCTTC | CASSPQTATLYGYTF
TRBJ2-2 | TRBV19 | NA | NA | TGTGCCAGTAGTATTGGGGGGAGAGGTGCCGGGGAGCTGTTTTTT | CASSIGGRGAGELFF
TRBJ2-2 | TRBV25-1 | NA | TRBD1 | TGTGCCAGCAGTGAATCATGGGGGACAGGGGCCTACACCGGGGAGCTGTTTTTT | CASSESWGTGAYTGELFF
TRBJ2-1 | TRBV11-3 | NA | TRBD2 | TGTGCCAGCAGCTTAGTCTCTAGCGGAAACAATGAGCAGTTCTTC | CASSLVSSGNNEQFF
TRBJ1-2 | TRBV29-1 | NA | TRBD1 | TGCAGCGTTGACGCCCGGACAGGGGGGTATGGCTACACCTTC | CSVDARTGGYGYTF
TRBJ2-1 | TRBV29-1 | NA | NA | TGCAGCGTTGAAACCGGGACTGACGCCTACAATGAGCAGTTCTTC | CSVETGTDAYNEQFF
TRBJ2-3 | TRBV7-8 | NA | TRBD2 | TGTGCCAGCAGCTTAGTTCGACTAGCGGGAGTGCAGTTCGGGGGTACGCAGTATTTT | CASSLVRLAGVQFGGTQYF
TRBJ1-5 | TRBV10-3 | once | NA | TGTGCCATCAGTGAGACAGGGCTCATTCATCAGCCCCAGCATTTT | CAISETGLIHQPQHF
TRBJ1-5 | TRBV30 | NA | NA | TGTGCCTGGGAGCGGGCGTTCAATCAGCCCCAGCATTTT | CAWERAFNQPQHF
TRBJ2-5 | TRBV4-1 | NA | NA | TGCGCCAGCAGCACCAGGGATGGGCAAGAGACCCAGTACTTC | CASSTRDGQETQYF
TRBJ2-7 | TRBV29-1 | NA | TRBD2 | TGCAGCGTTGTGGGACTAGCGGGGGGCATCTCCTACGAGCAGTACTTC | CSVVGLAGGISYEQYF
TRBJ2-2 | TRBV27 | NA | TRBD2 | TGTGCCAGCAGTTTATTCCCTAGCGGGAGTTCCGGGGAGCTGTTTTTT | CASSLFPSGSSGELFF
TRBJ2-1 | TRBV7-6 | NA | TRBD2 | TGTGCCAGCAGCCACGGGGGGTATGAGCAGTTCTTC | CASSHGGYEQFF
TRBJ1-2 | TRBV4-3 | NA | NA | TGCGCCAGCAGCCAGGTGAACAGGGACAACGGCTACACCTTC | CASSQVNRDNGYTF